This T cell receptor beta chain comes out of a study of blood T cell repertoires in COVID-19. As for the study in general: Acute and convalescent COVID-19 specimens originated in the United States, Italy and Spain. Nucleic acid was either cDNA or gDNA, and it came from T cells, B-cell-depleted T cells, or PBMCs.

V shed 0 bases and J shed 1 base, with 12 bases lying between them. CDR1 and CDR2 (germline): LNHDA, SQIVND (reference sequence). The CDR3 spans 16 residues. Per the authors' pipeline: How many nucleated cells were present was estimated from reference gene primer amplification. Generated by immunoSEQ multiplex PCR, the TCRdb table keeps only in-frame clones and is missing some. That table gives V, J and clone size, and the DNA gave D and trimming. The repertoire holds hundreds of thousands of clones, with roughly 80% as singletons. J is TRBJ1-1 and V is TRBV19; D gene unclear. The clonotype originates from an elderly man with acute or convalescent COVID-19. Sequenced sample: peripheral blood. The CDR3 region is CASSIDRGVQNTEAFF. The CDR3 DNA reads TGTGCCAGTAGTATAGACCGGGGAGTTCAGAACACTGAAGCTTTCTTT.